This T cell receptor beta chain was recovered during a study of blood T cell repertoires in COVID-19. Original data processing: Reference gene primer amplification gave nucleated cell count estimates. Repertoires were generated with immunoSEQ multiplex PCR, while TCRdb's copy carries only in-frame clones and drops some. The V and J calls and the clone size are those of that table, but D and trimming were determined from the DNA. The data contain approximately 43,000 clones, around 81% of them seen just once; the ten biggest clones take up approximately 42%. The CDR3 is 15 residues long. Germline V CDR1 and CDR2: SGHNT, YYREEE (reference sequence). There are a few counts of this clone. The junction shows a germline mismatch at one end, possibly a read error.

The chain links TRBV5-4 to TRBJ1-1; D perhaps matches TRBD1 (6 bases). Sequencing was carried out using peripheral blood. The receptor's source is a man aged 35 to 55 with active or convalescent COVID-19. Here the CDR3 reads CASSLTPQGNAEAFF. In DNA form, the CDR3 reads TGTGCCAGCAGCTTGACCCCTCAGGGGAACGCTGAAGCTTTCTTT.